The sequence of this T cell receptor (beta chain) was determined in a study of blood T cell repertoires in COVID-19. This CDR3 region has 16 residues. Germline lookup yields CDR1 MNHNS and CDR2 SASEGT. V lost 2 bases and J 3 bases, leaving 17 bases between the germline ends. The protocol was immunoSEQ multiplex PCR, while the TCRdb copy is restricted to in-frame clones and leaves out a portion. Among about 40,000 clones listed, more than 65% were seen once. This clone has just a few counts. This chain uses TRBV6-1 with TRBJ2-7, with D unclear. The TCR comes from a woman aged 70-85 years with acute or convalescent COVID-19. The source material was peripheral blood. The CDR3 DNA sequence: TGTGCCAGCAGTGAAAATCTCAGGCTGGGCTACTACGAGCAGTACTTC. Its protein product is CASSENLRLGYYEQYF.